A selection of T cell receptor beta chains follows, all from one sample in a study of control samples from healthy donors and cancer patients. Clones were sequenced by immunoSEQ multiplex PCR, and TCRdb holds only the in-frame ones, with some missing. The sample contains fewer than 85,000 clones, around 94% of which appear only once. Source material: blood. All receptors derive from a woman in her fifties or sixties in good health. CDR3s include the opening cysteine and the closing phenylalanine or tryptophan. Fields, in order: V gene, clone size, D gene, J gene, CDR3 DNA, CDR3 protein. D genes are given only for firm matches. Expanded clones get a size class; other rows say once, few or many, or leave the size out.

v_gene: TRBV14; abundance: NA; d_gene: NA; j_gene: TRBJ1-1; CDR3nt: TGTGCCAGCAGCCAAGACAGGAACACTGAAGCTTTCTTT; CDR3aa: CASSQDRNTEAFF
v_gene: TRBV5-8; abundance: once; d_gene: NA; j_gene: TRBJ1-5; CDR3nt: TGTGCCAGCAGCTTGGCCTTCTACTATCAGCCCCAGCATTTT; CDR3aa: CASSLAFYYQPQHF
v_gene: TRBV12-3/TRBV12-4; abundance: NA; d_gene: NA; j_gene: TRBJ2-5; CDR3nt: TGTGCCAGCAGGGTCAGCGTACAAGAGACCCAGTACTTC; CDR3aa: CASRVSVQETQYF
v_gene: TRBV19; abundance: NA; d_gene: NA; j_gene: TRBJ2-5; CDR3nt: TGTGCCAGTAGTATAGGCCTCCAAGAGACCCAGTACTTC; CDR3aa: CASSIGLQETQYF
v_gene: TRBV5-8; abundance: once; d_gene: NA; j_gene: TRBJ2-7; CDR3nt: TGTGCCAGCAGCTCAGGGTTGCGGTACTTC; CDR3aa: CASSSGLRYF
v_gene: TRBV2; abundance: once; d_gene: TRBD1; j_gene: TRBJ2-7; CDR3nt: TGTGCCAGCAAACCCCGGGACAGGGGCACCTACGAGCAGTACTTC; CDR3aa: CASKPRDRGTYEQYF
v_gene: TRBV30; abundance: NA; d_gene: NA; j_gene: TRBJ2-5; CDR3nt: TGTGCCTGGAGTCCTTCCGGTACTGTCGGGGAGACCCAGTACTTC; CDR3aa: CAWSPSGTVGETQYF
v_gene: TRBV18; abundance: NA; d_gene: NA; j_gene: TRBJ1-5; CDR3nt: TGTGCCAGCTCACCATTTGAAGTGGATGGGAGTCAGCCCCAGCATTTT; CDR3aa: CASSPFEVDGSQPQHF
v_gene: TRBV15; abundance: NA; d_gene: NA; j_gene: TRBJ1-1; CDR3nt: TGTGCCACCAGCAGAGATCTGAGCAGCACTGAAGCTTTCTTT; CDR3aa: CATSRDLSSTEAFF
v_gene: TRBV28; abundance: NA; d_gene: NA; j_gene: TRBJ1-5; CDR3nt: TGTGCCAGCAGTTTCGGAAGTCGGGGCAATCAGCCCCAGCATTTT; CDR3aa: CASSFGSRGNQPQHF
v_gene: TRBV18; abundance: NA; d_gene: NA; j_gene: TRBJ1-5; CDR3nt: TGTGCCAGCTCACCACCCGGGGGGCCCGATCAGCCCCAGCATTTT; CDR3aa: CASSPPGGPDQPQHF
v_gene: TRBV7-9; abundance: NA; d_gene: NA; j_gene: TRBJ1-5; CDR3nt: TGTGCCAGCAGCTTAGACAGGGCCGATCAGCCCCAGCATTTT; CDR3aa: CASSLDRADQPQHF
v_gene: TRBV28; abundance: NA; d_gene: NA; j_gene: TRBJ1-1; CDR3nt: TGTGCCAGCAGTCCCCGGGGAGGTGGGGCTGAAGCTTTCTTT; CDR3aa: CASSPRGGGAEAFF
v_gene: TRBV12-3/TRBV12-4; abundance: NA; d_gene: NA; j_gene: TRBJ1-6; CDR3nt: TGTGCCAGCAGTTCCCGTATAGGTTCACCCCTCCACTTT; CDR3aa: CASSSRIGSPLHF
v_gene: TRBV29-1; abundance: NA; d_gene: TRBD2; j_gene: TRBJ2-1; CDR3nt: TGCAGCGTTGTTTCAGCTGGCGGGAGGGCCCGAGAGCAGTTCTTC; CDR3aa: CSVVSAGGRAREQFF
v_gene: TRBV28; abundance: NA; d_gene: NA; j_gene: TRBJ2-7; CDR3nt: TGTGCCAGCAGCACACTAGCAACCTCAATCTACGAGCAGTACTTC; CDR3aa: CASSTLATSIYEQYF
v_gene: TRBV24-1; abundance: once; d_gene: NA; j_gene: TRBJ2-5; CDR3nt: TGTGCCACCAGTGATCCCCGGGACCCCAGTGAGACCCAGTACTTC; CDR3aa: CATSDPRDPSETQYF
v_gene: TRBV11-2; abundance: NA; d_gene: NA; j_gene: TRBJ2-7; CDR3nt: TGTGCCAGCAGCTTAGACAGGGGAGCCTACGAGCAGTACTTC; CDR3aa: CASSLDRGAYEQYF
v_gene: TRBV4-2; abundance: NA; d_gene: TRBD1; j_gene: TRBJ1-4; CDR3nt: TGTGCCAGCAGCCAAGCCGGGACAGTTAATGAAAAACTGTTTTTT; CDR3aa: CASSQAGTVNEKLFF
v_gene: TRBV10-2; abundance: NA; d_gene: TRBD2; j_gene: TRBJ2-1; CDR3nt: TGCGCCAGCAGTATGGGACTAGCGGGAGGAGTTTTGTTCTTC; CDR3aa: CASSMGLAGGVLFF
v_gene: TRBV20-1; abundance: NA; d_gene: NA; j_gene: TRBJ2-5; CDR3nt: TGCAGTGCTAGAGGGGGCGAGACCCAGTACTTC; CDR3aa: CSARGGETQYF
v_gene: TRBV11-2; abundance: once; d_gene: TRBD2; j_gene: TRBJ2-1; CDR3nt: TGTGCCAGCAGGAATATAGCGGGACACAATCTCAATGAGCAGTTCTTC; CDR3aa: CASRNIAGHNLNEQFF
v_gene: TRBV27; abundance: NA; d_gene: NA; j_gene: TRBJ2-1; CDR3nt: TGTGCCAGCAGTTTGCGGAGGGGATTATACAATGAGCAGTTCTTC; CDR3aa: CASSLRRGLYNEQFF
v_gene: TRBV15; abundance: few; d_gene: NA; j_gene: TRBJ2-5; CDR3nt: TGTGCCACCAGCACCACAGGGCGGGAGACCCAGTACTTC; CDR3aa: CATSTTGRETQYF
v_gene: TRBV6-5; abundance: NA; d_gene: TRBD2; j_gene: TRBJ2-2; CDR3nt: TGTGCCAGCAAGCTTACTAGCGGGAGTAGCGGGGAGCTGTTTTTT; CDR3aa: CASKLTSGSSGELFF
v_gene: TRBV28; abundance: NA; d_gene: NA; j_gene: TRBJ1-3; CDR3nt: TGTGCCAGCAGTTGGGTGTGGGCCGGAAACACCATATATTTT; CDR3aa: CASSWVWAGNTIYF
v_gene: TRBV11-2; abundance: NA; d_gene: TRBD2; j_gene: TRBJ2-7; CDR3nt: TGTGCCAGCAGCTTAGAGATCGGGAGGGGCGAGCAGTACTTC; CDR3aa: CASSLEIGRGEQYF
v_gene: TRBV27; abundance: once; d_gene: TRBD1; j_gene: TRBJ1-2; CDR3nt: TGTGCCAGCAGTGGGACCCCAGGGGGTTCCTATGGCTACACCTTC; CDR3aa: CASSGTPGGSYGYTF
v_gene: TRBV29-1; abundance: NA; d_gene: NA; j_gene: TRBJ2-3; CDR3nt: TGCAGCACCCGGCCTGGGGGACGAGTGCCAGATACGCAGTATTTT; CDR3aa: CSTRPGGRVPDTQYF
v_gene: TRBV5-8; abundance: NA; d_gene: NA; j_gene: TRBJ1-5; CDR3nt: TGTGCCAGCAGCTTGCTTCTAATCTGGCCCCAGCATTTT; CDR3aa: CASSLLLIWPQHF
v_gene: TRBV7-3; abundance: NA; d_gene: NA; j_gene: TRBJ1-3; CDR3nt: TGTGCCAGCAGTCGGACCCTAGGAAACACCATATATTTT; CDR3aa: CASSRTLGNTIYF